This is a list of T cell receptor beta chains from one sample in a study of T cell responses to AZD1222 COVID-19 vaccine. Produced via immunoSEQ multiplex PCR; TCRdb's table is partial and in-frame only. Counted here are roughly 120,000 clones, 70% to 90% occurring once; the ten biggest clones make up about 1.6%. The starting material was peripheral blood, obtained on day 0 of AZD1222 vaccination. The source of these receptors is an adult in good health. Both conserved end residues are part of each CDR3. A D gene is named only where the DNA matches it firmly. Expanded clones are given a class, and other clones once, few, many or no size at all.

clone size: .; V gene: TRBV5-1; J gene: TRBJ1-1; D gene: .; CDR3 DNA: TGCGCCAGCAGCCCGGACAGCATGAACACTGAAGCTTTCTTT; CDR3 protein: CASSPDSMNTEAFF
clone size: .; V gene: TRBV25-1; J gene: TRBJ2-1; D gene: .; CDR3 DNA: TGTGCCACCTCAGCCAATGAGCAGTTCTTC; CDR3 protein: CATSANEQFF
clone size: .; V gene: TRBV6-2/TRBV6-3; J gene: TRBJ2-7; D gene: .; CDR3 DNA: TGTGCCAGCAGTGCCCTCGCGAGGACTACCTACGAGCAGTACTTC; CDR3 protein: CASSALARTTYEQYF
clone size: many; V gene: TRBV14; J gene: TRBJ1-1; D gene: .; CDR3 DNA: TGTGCCAGCAGCCGAATCCACCGTCGGGGATTGAACACTGAAGCTTTCTTT; CDR3 protein: CASSRIHRRGLNTEAFF
clone size: .; V gene: TRBV5-1; J gene: TRBJ1-2; D gene: TRBD1; CDR3 DNA: TGCGCCAGCAGCTTGGCTGGGACAGGGAACTATGGCTACACCTTC; CDR3 protein: CASSLAGTGNYGYTF
clone size: once; V gene: TRBV6-5; J gene: TRBJ2-2; D gene: .; CDR3 DNA: TGTGCCAGCAGTTACCTGGGAACCGGGGAGCTGTTTTTT; CDR3 protein: CASSYLGTGELFF
clone size: .; V gene: TRBV24-1; J gene: TRBJ1-1; D gene: .; CDR3 DNA: TGTGCCACCCGGGCAGGGTACACTGAAGCTTTCTTT; CDR3 protein: CATRAGYTEAFF
clone size: .; V gene: TRBV7-9; J gene: TRBJ2-5; D gene: .; CDR3 DNA: TGTGCCAGCAGCCCGCCCGGTTGGGAGACCCAGTACTTC; CDR3 protein: CASSPPGWETQYF
clone size: .; V gene: TRBV18; J gene: TRBJ2-2; D gene: .; CDR3 DNA: TGTGCCAGCTCACCGGGACTTCAGACCGGGGAGCTGTTTTTT; CDR3 protein: CASSPGLQTGELFF
clone size: .; V gene: TRBV18; J gene: TRBJ2-3; D gene: TRBD2; CDR3 DNA: TGTGCCAGCTCACCAGTTGGGACTAGCGGAATAGTCACAGATACGCAGTATTTT; CDR3 protein: CASSPVGTSGIVTDTQYF
clone size: .; V gene: TRBV5-8; J gene: TRBJ2-3; D gene: .; CDR3 DNA: TGTGCCAGCAGCTTGGAGGTGTGGGGGTGGGCGACACCGGATACGCAGTATTTT; CDR3 protein: CASSLEVWGWATPDTQYF
clone size: .; V gene: TRBV5-1; J gene: TRBJ1-2; D gene: .; CDR3 DNA: TGCGCCAGCAGCTTTAACAAACCTAACTATGGCTACACCTTC; CDR3 protein: CASSFNKPNYGYTF
clone size: .; V gene: TRBV2; J gene: TRBJ1-2; D gene: TRBD1; CDR3 DNA: TGTGCCAGGAGACAGGGTGGAATGAGTGGTGGCTACACCTTC; CDR3 protein: CARRQGGMSGGYTF
clone size: few; V gene: TRBV27; J gene: TRBJ1-2; D gene: .; CDR3 DNA: TGTGCCAGCAAAACCGGGACGCGGGGCTACACCTTC; CDR3 protein: CASKTGTRGYTF
clone size: .; V gene: TRBV6-5; J gene: TRBJ2-5; D gene: TRBD2; CDR3 DNA: TGTGCCAGCAAGATGGGCGGGGGGCCGGAGACCCAGTACTTC; CDR3 protein: CASKMGGGPETQYF
clone size: .; V gene: TRBV19; J gene: TRBJ1-2; D gene: .; CDR3 DNA: TGTGCCAGTAGTGGGGGGGGCCGCTATGGCTACACCTTC; CDR3 protein: CASSGGGRYGYTF
clone size: .; V gene: TRBV18; J gene: TRBJ2-7; D gene: .; CDR3 DNA: TGTGCCAGCTCACGATCCGGGACAAGGAGCGAGCAGTACTTC; CDR3 protein: CASSRSGTRSEQYF
clone size: .; V gene: TRBV6-5; J gene: TRBJ2-7; D gene: .; CDR3 DNA: TGTGCCACCGGGCCTGGACCCTACGAGCAGTACTTC; CDR3 protein: CATGPGPYEQYF
clone size: few; V gene: TRBV11-3; J gene: TRBJ1-3; D gene: .; CDR3 DNA: TGTGCCAGCAGCTCTGGAAACACCATATATTTT; CDR3 protein: CASSSGNTIYF
clone size: .; V gene: TRBV12-5; J gene: TRBJ1-2; D gene: TRBD1; CDR3 DNA: TGTGCTAGTGGTTTGGAATCGACAGGGGGCGCGTATGGCTACACCTTC; CDR3 protein: CASGLESTGGAYGYTF
clone size: few; V gene: TRBV19; J gene: TRBJ1-1; D gene: .; CDR3 DNA: TGTGCCAGTAGTAGAGGCCAGAGTAACACTGAAGCTTTCTTT; CDR3 protein: CASSRGQSNTEAFF
clone size: .; V gene: TRBV4-2; J gene: TRBJ2-7; D gene: TRBD2; CDR3 DNA: TGTGCCAGCAGCCGGGCGCGGGGGGCGCCGGACGAGCAGTACTTC; CDR3 protein: CASSRARGAPDEQYF
clone size: .; V gene: TRBV28; J gene: TRBJ2-7; D gene: .; CDR3 DNA: TGTGCCAGCAGGGTTGACAGTCCCTACGAGCAGTACTTC; CDR3 protein: CASRVDSPYEQYF
clone size: .; V gene: TRBV11-2; J gene: TRBJ1-5; D gene: .; CDR3 DNA: TGTGCCAGCAGCTTAAGTGGTTATAGCAATCAGCCCCAGCATTTT; CDR3 protein: CASSLSGYSNQPQHF